This T cell receptor beta chain was captured by sequencing in a study of identifying expanded T cells in peripheral blood. The data were produced by immunoSEQ multiplex PCR, yet TCRdb's version contains in-frame clones alone and is incomplete. The data contain roughly 120,000 clones, 88% of them seen just once; the ten biggest clones take up approximately 8%. Collection occurred without any documented infections or immune events in donors. For this clone: Its antigen is still unknown.

Trimming cost V 4 bases and J 8 bases, with 16 bases left between them. Germline loops: CDR1 SGDLS, CDR2 YYNGEE. The CDR3 consists of 14 residues. Study conclusions and caveats: Clone count variance between roughly 2-week samples rose with total template count. Over approximately two and four weeks, about 15 and 18 clones changed, versus around 1.3 between replicates.

The V call is TRBV9, the J call TRBJ1-3; D gene unclear. The sequenced sample was blood. The sequence was collected from a person between 18 and 75 years old in good health. DNA for the CDR3: TGTGCCAGCAGCCCACAATGGGGAGTAGACACCATATATTTT. This sequence encodes CASSPQWGVDTIYF.